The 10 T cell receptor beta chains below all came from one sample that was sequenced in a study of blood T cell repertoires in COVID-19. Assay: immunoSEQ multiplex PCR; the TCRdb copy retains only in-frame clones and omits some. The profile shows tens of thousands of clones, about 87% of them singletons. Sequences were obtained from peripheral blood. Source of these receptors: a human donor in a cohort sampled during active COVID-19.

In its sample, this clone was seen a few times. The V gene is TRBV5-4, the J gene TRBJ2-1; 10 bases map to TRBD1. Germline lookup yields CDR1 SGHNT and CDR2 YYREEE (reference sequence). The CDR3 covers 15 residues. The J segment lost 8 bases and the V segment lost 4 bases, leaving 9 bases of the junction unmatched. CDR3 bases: TGTGCCAGCAGCCCCCCGGACAGGGGGTTCGATGAGCAGTTCTTC. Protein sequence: CASSPPDRGFDEQFF.

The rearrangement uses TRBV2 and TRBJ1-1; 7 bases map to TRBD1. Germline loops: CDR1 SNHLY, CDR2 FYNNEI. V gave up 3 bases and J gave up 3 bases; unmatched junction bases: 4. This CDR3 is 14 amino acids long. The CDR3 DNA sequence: TGTGCCAGCAGTGACACAGGGGATTACACTGAAGCTTTCTTT. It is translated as CASSDTGDYTEAFF.

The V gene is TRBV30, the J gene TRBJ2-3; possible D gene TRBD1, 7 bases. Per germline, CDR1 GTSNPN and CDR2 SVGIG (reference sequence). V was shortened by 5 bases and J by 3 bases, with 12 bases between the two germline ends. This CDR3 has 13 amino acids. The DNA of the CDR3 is TGTGCCTGGGGCGGGACAGTGACAGATACGCAGTATTTT. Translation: CAWGGTVTDTQYF.

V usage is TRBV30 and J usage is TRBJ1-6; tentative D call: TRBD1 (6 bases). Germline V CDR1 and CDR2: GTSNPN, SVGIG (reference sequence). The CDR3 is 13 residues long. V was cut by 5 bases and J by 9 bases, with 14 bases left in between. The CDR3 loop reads CAWGGRGSSPLHF. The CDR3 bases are TGTGCCTGGGGGGGGCGGGGCAGTTCACCCCTCCACTTT.

This chain's CDR3 is CAKGLAGGPSKNIQYF. The CDR3, as DNA: TGTGCCAAGGGACTAGCGGGAGGGCCGAGCAAAAACATTCAGTACTTC. V usage is TRBV27 and J usage is TRBJ2-4; 16 bases align to TRBD2. The CDR3 is 16 amino acids. V was clipped by 10 bases and J by 3 bases; unmatched bases: 6. Germline V gene data show CDR1 as MNHEY and CDR2 as SMNVEV (reference sequence).

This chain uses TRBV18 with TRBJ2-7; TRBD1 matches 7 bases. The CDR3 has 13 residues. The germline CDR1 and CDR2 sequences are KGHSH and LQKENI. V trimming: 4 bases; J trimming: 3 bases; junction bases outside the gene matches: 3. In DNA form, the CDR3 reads TGTGCCAGCTCACATCGGGACAGCTACGAGCAGTACTTC. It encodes CASSHRDSYEQYF.

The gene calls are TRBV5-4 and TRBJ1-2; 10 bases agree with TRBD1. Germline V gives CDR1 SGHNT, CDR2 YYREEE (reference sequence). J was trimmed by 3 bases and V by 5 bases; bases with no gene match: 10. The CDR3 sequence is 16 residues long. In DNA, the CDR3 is TGTGCCAGCAGGCCGGGACAGGGGTATGGTGACTATGGCTACACCTTC. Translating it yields CASRPGQGYGDYGYTF.

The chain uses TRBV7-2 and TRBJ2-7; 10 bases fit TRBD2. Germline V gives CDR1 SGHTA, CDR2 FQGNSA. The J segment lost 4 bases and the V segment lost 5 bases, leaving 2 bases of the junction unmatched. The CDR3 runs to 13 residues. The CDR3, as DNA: TGTGCCAGCAGCCGGGGACTAGCGTACGAGCAGTACTTC. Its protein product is CASSRGLAYEQYF.

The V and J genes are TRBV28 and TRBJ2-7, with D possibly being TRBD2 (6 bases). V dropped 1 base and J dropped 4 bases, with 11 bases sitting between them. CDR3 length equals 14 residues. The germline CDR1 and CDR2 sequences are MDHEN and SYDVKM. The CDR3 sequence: CASSLSLRGYEQYF. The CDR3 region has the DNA TGTGCCAGCAGTTTATCGCTTCGGGGGTACGAGCAGTACTTC.

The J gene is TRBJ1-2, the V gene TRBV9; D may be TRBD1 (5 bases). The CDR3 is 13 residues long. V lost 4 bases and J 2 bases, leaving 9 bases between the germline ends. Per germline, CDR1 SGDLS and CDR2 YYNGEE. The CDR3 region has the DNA TGTGCCAGCAGCAAGACAGCGAACTATGGCTACACCTTC. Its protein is CASSKTANYGYTF.